This T cell receptor (beta chain) is from a study of blood T cell repertoires in COVID-19. Study-wide context: T cells, B-cell-depleted T cells, or PBMCs provided the cDNA or gDNA that served as material.

Data came from immunoSEQ multiplex PCR; TCRdb stores just in-frame clones and leaves some out. Among a few hundred thousand clones, roughly 87% were seen once, and the ten largest hold approximately 2%. Germline lookup yields CDR1 SQVTM and CDR2 ANQGSEA. V dropped 4 bases and J dropped 5 bases, with 12 bases sitting between them. The CDR3 totals 12 residues. Material: peripheral blood. The chain has TRBV29-1 and TRBJ2-7, with a tentative D call TRBD2 (6 bases). The sequence was collected from a man aged 18-30 years with active or convalescent COVID-19. The CDR3 sequence: CSVGRGGDEQYF. The CDR3 nucleotides are TGCAGCGTTGGTCGGGGCGGGGACGAGCAGTACTTC.